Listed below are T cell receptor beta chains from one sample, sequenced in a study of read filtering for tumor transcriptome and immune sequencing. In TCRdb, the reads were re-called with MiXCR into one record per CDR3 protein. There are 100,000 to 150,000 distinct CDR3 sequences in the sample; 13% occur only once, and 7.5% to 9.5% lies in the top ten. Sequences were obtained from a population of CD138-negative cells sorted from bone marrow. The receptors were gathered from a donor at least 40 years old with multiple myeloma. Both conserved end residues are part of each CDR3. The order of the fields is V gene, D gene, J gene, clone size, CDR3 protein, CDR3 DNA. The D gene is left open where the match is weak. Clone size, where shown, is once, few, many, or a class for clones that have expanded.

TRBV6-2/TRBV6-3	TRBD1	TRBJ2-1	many	CASTQAGQGGSPPNEQFF	TGTGCCAGCACCCAGGCCGGACAGGGGGGGAGTCCCCCCAATGAGCAGTTCTTC
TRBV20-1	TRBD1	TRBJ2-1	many	CSATQGTGGKYNEQFF	TGCAGTGCTACCCAAGGGACAGGGGGAAAATACAATGAGCAGTTCTTC
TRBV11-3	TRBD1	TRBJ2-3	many	CASSLTGRLGDTQYF	TGTGCCAGCAGCCTGACAGGGCGCCTAGGAGATACGCAGTATTTT
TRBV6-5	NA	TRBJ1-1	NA	CASSGRVTEAFF	TGTGCCAGCAGTGGACGAGTCACTGAAGCTTTCTTT
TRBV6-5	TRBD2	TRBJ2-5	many	CASSQGLAVQETQYF	TGTGCCAGCAGCCAGGGACTAGCGGTTCAAGAGACCCAGTACTTC
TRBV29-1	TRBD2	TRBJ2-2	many	CSVGREGHANTGELFF	TGCAGCGTTGGGAGGGAGGGGCACGCGAACACCGGGGAGCTGTTTTTT
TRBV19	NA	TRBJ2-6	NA	CASSGGYSGANVLTF	TGTGCCAGTAGTGGCGGCTACTCTGGGGCCAACGTCCTGACTTTC
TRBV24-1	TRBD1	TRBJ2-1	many	CATSDSGTGEHEQFF	TGTGCCACCAGTGATTCCGGGACAGGGGAACATGAGCAGTTCTTC
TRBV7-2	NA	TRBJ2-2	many	CASSLGAGSNTGELFF	TGTGCCAGCAGCTTAGGGGCGGGGTCGAACACCGGGGAGCTGTTTTTT
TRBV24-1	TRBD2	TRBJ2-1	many	CATSDPDGTSGLYNEQFF	TGTGCCACCAGTGATCCCGATGGGACTAGCGGGCTTTACAATGAGCAGTTCTTC
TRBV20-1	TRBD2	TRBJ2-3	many	CSARDLRREEDTQYF	TGCAGTGCTAGAGATCTGCGGCGGGAGGAAGATACGCAGTATTTT
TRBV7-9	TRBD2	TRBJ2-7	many	CASSQPGLAPEQYF	TGTGCCAGCAGCCAGCCGGGACTAGCTCCCGAGCAGTACTTC
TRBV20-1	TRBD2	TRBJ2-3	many	CSAPSGATDTQYF	TGCAGTGCCCCCAGCGGGGCCACAGATACGCAGTATTTT
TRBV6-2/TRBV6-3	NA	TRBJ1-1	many	CASSLNPGVPVAEAFF	TGTGCCAGCAGCCTTAATCCCGGGGTCCCTGTCGCTGAAGCTTTCTTT
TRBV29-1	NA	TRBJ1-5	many	CSVGQYNQPQHF	TGCAGCGTTGGTCAGTACAATCAGCCCCAGCATTTT
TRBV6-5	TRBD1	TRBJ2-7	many	CASSYGFAGTGMRQQYF	TGTGCCAGCAGTTACGGTTTCGCCGGGACAGGGATGCGGCAGCAGTACTTC
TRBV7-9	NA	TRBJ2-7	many	CASRFPGDEQYF	TGTGCCAGCAGATTCCCCGGGGACGAGCAGTACTTC
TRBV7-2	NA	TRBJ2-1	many	CASSLVLTYWDEQFF	TGTGCCAGCAGCTTAGTTCTCACCTATTGGGATGAGCAGTTCTTC
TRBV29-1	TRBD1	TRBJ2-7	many	CSVERADRGYEQYF	TGCAGCGTTGAAAGGGCCGACAGGGGATACGAGCAGTACTTC
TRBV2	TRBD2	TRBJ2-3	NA	CASSVGLAGEEDTQYF	TGTGCCAGCAGTGTAGGGCTAGCGGGAGAGGAAGATACGCAGTATTTT
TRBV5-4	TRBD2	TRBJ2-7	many	CASSFGTSDTYEQYF	TGTGCCAGCAGCTTCGGGACTAGCGATACCTACGAGCAGTACTTC
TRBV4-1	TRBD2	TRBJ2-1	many	CASSQTSGTYNEQFF	TGCGCCAGCAGCCAGACTAGCGGGACTTACAATGAGCAGTTCTTC
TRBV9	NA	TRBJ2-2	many	CASSGAGPPRELFF	TGTGCCAGCAGTGGAGCGGGTCCCCCCCGGGAGCTGTTTTTT
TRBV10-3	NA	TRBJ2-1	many	CAISAKNRDFYNEQFF	TGTGCCATCAGTGCGAAAAACCGGGACTTCTACAATGAGCAGTTCTTC
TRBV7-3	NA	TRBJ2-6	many	CASSLDTLGANVLTF	TGTGCCAGCAGCTTAGACACATTAGGGGCCAACGTCCTGACTTTC
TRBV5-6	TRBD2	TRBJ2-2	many	CASSFLAGVEKVGELFF	TGTGCCAGCAGCTTCCTAGCGGGAGTAGAGAAAGTCGGGGAGCTGTTTTTT
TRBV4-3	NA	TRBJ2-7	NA	CASSQRSGDEQYF	TGCGCCAGCAGCCAAAGGTCCGGGGACGAGCAGTACTTC
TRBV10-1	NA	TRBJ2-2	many	CASSERRLGELFF	TGCGCCAGCAGTGAGAGGCGGCTCGGGGAGCTGTTTTTT
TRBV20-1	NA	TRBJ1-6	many	CSAREGGNSSPLHF	TGCAGTGCTAGAGAAGGGGGGAACAGTTCACCCCTCCACTTT
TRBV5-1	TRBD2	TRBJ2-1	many	CASSLRPGLAGGAEQFF	TGCGCCAGCAGCTTACGACCGGGACTAGCGGGAGGGGCTGAGCAGTTCTTC
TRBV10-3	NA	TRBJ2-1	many	CAIRGTSYNEQFF	TGTGCCATCAGGGGGACCTCCTACAATGAGCAGTTCTTC
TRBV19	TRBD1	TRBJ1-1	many	CATTGGTEAFF	TGTGCCACCACAGGGGGCACTGAAGCTTTCTTT
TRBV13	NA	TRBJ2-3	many	CASSLLGSSDTQYF	TGTGCCAGCAGCTTGCTCGGGAGCTCAGATACGCAGTATTTT
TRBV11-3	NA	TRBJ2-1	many	CASSLPLHDEQFF	TGTGCCAGCAGCTTGCCCCTGCATGATGAGCAGTTCTTC
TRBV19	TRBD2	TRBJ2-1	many	CASSMGLAGMKGEQFF	TGTGCCAGTAGTATGGGACTAGCGGGCATGAAAGGAGAGCAGTTCTTC
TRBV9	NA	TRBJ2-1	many	CASSVDGGSSYNEQFF	TGTGCCAGCAGCGTAGATGGGGGGAGCTCCTACAATGAGCAGTTCTTC
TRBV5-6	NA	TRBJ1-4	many	CASSSSLGWTNEKLFF	TGTGCCAGCAGCTCCAGCCTCGGGTGGACTAATGAAAAACTGTTTTTT
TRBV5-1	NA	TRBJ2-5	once	CASSLVMGQETQYF	TGCGCCAGCAGCTTGGTGATGGGGCAAGAGACCCAGTACTTC
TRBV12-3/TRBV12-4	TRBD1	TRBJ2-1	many	CASSFLGQTSYNEQFF	TGTGCCAGCAGTTTCCTGGGACAGACTTCCTACAATGAGCAGTTCTTC
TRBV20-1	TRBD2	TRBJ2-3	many	CSVPTSGRTDTQYF	TGCAGTGTCCCGACTAGCGGGAGAACGGATACGCAGTATTTT
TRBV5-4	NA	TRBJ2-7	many	CASSLPPYQEQYF	TGTGCCAGCAGCCTACCCCCCTACCAGGAGCAGTACTTC
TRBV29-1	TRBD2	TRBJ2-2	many	CSTSGRATGELFF	TGCAGCACAAGCGGGAGAGCCACCGGGGAGCTGTTTTTT
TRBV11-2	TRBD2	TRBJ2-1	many	CASSSLAGGPKSYNEQFF	TGTGCCAGCAGCTCTCTAGCGGGAGGGCCCAAGTCCTACAATGAGCAGTTCTTC
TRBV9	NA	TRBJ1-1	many	CASSPRLETEAFF	TGTGCCAGCAGCCCTCGTCTTGAGACTGAAGCTTTCTTT
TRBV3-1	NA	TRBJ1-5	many	CASSQDYVRTGNQPQHF	TGTGCCAGCAGCCAAGATTATGTCCGGACGGGCAATCAGCCCCAGCATTTT
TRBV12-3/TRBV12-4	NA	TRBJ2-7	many	CASSLGAGAHEQYF	TGTGCCAGCAGTTTAGGGGCAGGGGCACACGAGCAGTACTTC
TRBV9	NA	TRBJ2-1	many	CASSEGHSEGQFF	TGTGCCAGCAGCGAGGGACACTCAGAAGGGCAGTTCTTC
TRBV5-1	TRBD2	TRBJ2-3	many	CASSWSGGNTDTQYF	TGCGCCAGCAGCTGGAGCGGGGGAAACACAGATACGCAGTATTTT
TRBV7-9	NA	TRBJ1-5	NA	CASSLSTDQPQHF	TGTGCCAGCAGCTTAAGTACAGATCAGCCCCAGCATTTT